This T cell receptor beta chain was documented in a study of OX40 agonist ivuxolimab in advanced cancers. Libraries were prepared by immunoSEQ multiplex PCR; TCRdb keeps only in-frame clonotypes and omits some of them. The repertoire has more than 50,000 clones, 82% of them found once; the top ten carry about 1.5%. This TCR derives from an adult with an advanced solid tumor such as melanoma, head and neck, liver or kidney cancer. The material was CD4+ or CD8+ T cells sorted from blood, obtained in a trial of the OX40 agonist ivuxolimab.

The CDR3 DNA reads TGTGCCATCAATAGCGGGGACCCTTACGAGCAGTACTTC. Translated: CAINSGDPYEQYF. The V and J genes are TRBV10-3 and TRBJ2-7; 8 bases are shared with TRBD2. This CDR3 has 13 residues. Germline-derived CDR1 and CDR2 are ENHRY and SYGVKD. Trimming at V came to 7 bases and at J to 4 bases, leaving 6 bases not matched to a gene.